One sample yielded the 3 T cell receptor beta chains listed below, sequenced in a study of T cell changes during pregnancy in multiple sclerosis. Using immunoSEQ multiplex PCR, the repertoire was profiled, and TCRdb retains in-frame clones only, with some absent. The sample lists around 88,000 clones; under 95% were seen once. Specimen: peripheral blood, collected after pregnancy. The receptors stem from a female donor in good health, enrolled as a control in a pregnancy study.

This CDR3 is CASSSNLGQSEEQYF. CDR3 in DNA: TGTGCCAGTAGTTCCAACTTGGGACAGAGTGAGGAGCAGTACTTC. The gene calls are TRBV19 and TRBJ2-7; 7 nucleotides agree with TRBD1. J was trimmed by 7 bases and V by 5 bases; bases with no gene match: 14. This CDR3 has 15 residues. The germline gives CDR1 LNHDA, CDR2 SQIVND (reference sequence).

The CDR3 loop is CAARAGPGNTIYF. The CDR3 DNA follows: TGTGCCGCCCGTGCGGGGCCTGGAAACACCATATATTTT. V is TRBV6-5 and J is TRBJ1-3; TRBD1 might be the D (5 bases). The V end was cut by 11 bases, the J end by 2 bases, with 13 bases between. Germline loops: CDR1 MNHEY, CDR2 SVGAGI. The CDR3 is made up of 13 amino acids.

This clone was counted once. The chain combines TRBV28 with TRBJ2-7, with 7 bases aligning to TRBD2. The CDR3 spans 15 residues. Germline CDR1 is MDHEN and CDR2 is SYDVKM. V lost 6 bases to trimming and J lost 2 bases; unmatched junction nucleotides: 10. CDR3 loop: CASRTASGDTYEQYF. The CDR3 region has the DNA TGTGCCAGCAGAACTGCTAGCGGTGATACCTACGAGCAGTACTTC.